This T cell receptor (beta chain) was documented in a study of CD8 T cells in ankylosing spondylitis. Study-wide points: Clones linked to disease were reported to show significant enrichment in matched ankylosing spondylitis synovial fluid.

TCRdb processed the 5' RACE reads anew with MiXCR; each CDR3 protein has one entry. The table lists 350,000 to 400,000 distinct CDR3 sequences, roughly 22% of them singletons. This CDR3 region has 17 residues. The germline CDR1 and CDR2 sequences are SNHLY and FYNNEI. J was trimmed by 4 bases and V by 1 base; bases with no gene match: 8. Comment on this clonotype: The antigen is undetermined.

The genes are TRBV2 and TRBJ2-1; TRBD2 matches at 9 bases. This clonotype was sampled from a male donor with ankylosing spondylitis or in good health (not recorded which). Sequencing input: blood, either unsorted or a sorted T cell fraction (not recorded which). CDR3 DNA: TGTGCCAGCAGTGAAGGTGGCGGGGGGGGATATTACAATGAGCAGTTCTTC. It encodes CASSEGGGGGYYNEQFF. Based on the CDR3 plus reference TRBV2 and TRBJ2-1, the full variable domain is EPEVTQTPSHQVTQMGQEVILRCVPISNHLYFYWYRQILGQKVEFLVSFYNNEISEKSEIFDDQFSVERPDGSNFTLKIRSTKLEDSAMYFCASSEGGGGGYYNEQFFGPGTRLTVL.